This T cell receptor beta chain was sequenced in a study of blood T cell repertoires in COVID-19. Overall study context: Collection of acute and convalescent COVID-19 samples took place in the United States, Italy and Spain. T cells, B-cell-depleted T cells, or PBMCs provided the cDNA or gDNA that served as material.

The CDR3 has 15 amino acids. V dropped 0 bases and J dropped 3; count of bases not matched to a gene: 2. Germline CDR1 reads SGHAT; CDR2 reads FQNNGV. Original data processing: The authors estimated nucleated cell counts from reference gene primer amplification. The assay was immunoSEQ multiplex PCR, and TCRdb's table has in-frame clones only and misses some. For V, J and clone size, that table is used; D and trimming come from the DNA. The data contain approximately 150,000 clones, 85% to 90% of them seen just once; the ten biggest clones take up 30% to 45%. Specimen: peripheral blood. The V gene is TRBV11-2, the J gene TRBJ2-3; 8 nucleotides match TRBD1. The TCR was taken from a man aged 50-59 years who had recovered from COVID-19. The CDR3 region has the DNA TGTGCCAGCAGCTTAGACAGGGGGCTTACAGATACGCAGTATTTT. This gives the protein CASSLDRGLTDTQYF.